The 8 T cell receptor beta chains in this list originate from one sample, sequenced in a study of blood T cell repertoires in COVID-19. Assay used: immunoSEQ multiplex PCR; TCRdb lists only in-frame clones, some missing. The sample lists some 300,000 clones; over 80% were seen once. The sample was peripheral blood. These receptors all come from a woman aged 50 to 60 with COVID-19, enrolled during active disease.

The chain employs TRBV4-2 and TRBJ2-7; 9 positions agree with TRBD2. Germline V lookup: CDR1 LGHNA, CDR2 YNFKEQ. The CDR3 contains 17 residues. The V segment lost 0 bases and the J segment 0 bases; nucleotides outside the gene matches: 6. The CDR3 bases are TGTGCCAGCAGCCAAGAATTGCTAGCGGGAACCTCCTACGAGCAGTACTTC. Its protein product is CASSQELLAGTSYEQYF.

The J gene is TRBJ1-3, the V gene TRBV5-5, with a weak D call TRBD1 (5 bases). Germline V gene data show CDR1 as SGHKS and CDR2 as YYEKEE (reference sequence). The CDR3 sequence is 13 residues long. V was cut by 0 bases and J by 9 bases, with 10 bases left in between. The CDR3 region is CASSLAGGSTIYF. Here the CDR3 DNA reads TGTGCCAGCAGCTTGGCCGGGGGGAGCACCATATATTTT.

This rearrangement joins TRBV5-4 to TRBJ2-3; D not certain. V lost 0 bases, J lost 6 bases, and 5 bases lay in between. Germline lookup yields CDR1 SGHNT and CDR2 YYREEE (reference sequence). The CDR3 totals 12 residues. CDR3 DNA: TGTGCCAGCAGCTTGGCGAGGGATACGCAGTATTTT. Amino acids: CASSLARDTQYF.

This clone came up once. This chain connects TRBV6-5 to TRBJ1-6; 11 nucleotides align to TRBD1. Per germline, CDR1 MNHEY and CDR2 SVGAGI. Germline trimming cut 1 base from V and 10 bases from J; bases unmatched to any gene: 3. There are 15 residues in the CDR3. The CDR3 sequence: CASSYFGTGGSPLHF. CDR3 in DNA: TGTGCCAGCAGTTACTTCGGGACAGGGGGATCACCCCTCCACTTT.

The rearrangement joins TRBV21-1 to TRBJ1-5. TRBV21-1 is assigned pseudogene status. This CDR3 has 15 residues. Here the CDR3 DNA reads TGTGCCAGCGCCCCGTGGCATTCAAGGGAGGAGCCCCAGCATTTT. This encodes CASAPWHSREEPQHF.

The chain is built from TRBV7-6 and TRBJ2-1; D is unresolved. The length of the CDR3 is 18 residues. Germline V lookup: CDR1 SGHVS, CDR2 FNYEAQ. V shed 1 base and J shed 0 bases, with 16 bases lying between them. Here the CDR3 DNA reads TGTGCCAGCAGCTTAGAAATAGTCGACTCCAGCTCCTACAATGAGCAGTTCTTC. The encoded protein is CASSLEIVDSSSYNEQFF.

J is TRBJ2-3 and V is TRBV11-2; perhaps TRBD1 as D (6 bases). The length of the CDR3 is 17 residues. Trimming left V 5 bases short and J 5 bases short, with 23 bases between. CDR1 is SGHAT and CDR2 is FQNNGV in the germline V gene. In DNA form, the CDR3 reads TGTGCCAGCAGCCCCACGATGGGCAGGGGTCCAAAAGATACGCAGTATTTT. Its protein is CASSPTMGRGPKDTQYF.

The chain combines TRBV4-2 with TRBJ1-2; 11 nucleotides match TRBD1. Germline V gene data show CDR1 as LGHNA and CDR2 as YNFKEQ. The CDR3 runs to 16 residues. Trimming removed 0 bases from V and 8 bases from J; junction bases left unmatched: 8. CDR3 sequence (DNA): TGTGCCAGCAGCCAAGAAAACCGGGACAGGGGGTCCGGCTACACCTTC. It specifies CASSQENRDRGSGYTF.